What follows describes a single T cell receptor (beta chain). This record belongs to a study of resident and recirculating memory T cells in vitiligo. At the level of the study: Samples were epidermis from two lesional and two nonlesional sites, plus PBMCs.

CDR3 size: 15 residues. The germline gives CDR1 MDHEN, CDR2 SYDVKM. Trimming took 3 bases from V and 3 from J, leaving 12 bases between them. Measured with immunoSEQ multiplex PCR; TCRdb has only the in-frame clones, and not every one. In the table there are tens of thousands of clones, 92% of which are singletons. The source is a male donor with vitiligo. This chain joins TRBV28 and TRBJ1-5, with a tentative D call TRBD1 (6 bases). Sequenced input: blood. In DNA, the CDR3 is TGTGCCAGCAGTTTGTTGGGGGGGGCCAATCAGCCCCAGCATTTT. This sequence encodes CASSLLGGANQPQHF.